This T cell receptor (beta chain) derives from a study of control samples from healthy donors and cancer patients (dated by TCRdb to the early 2020s). Turning to this clone: The antigen it binds to is not known. Base qualities are not provided; no much larger clone lies one nucleotide away.

V has 4 bases trimmed and J has 7 bases trimmed; junction bases matching no gene number 7. The CDR3 spans 14 residues, from the cysteine through the phenylalanine. The only DNA kept is the CDR3, 42 bases in frame from the first base. Sequences SGHNT (CDR1) and YYREEE (CDR2) are obtained from the germline V gene (reference sequence). The library was made by the immunoSEQ multiplex PCR assay. TCRdb carries this immuneACCESS record with in-frame sequences only. Its versions omit some clonotypes, under half of them owing to an unresolved V gene in the studies checked, with the rest unexplained. The sample includes some 100,000 clones, with approximately 95% observed a single time. 8% of the sample belongs to the ten largest clones.

Here the chain combines TRBV5-4 and TRBJ1-5; TRBD1 lines up with 8 middle nucleotides. The receptor was derived from a man between 18 and 35 years old in good health. Sample: blood. CDR3 reads: CASSPGTGYQPQHF. The nucleotide sequence reads TGTGCCAGCAGCCCTGGGACAGGATACCAGCCCCAGCATTTT.